This entry is about one T cell receptor (beta chain). What it recognizes is unknown. V shed 2 bases, J shed 6 bases, and the junction held 4 bases outside the gene matches. CDR3 length: 14 residues. Germline V lookup: CDR1 SNHLY, CDR2 FYNNEI. Partitioning of CD4+ cells yielded a CD45RA+ naive subset and a CD45RA-negative memory subset. This specimen comes from a study of shared clonotypes between healthy human individuals. The study's findings and limits: Among non-shared clonotypes, generation probabilities were lower than among those shared by all four donors.

TCRdb keeps only in-frame clones here, not all; method: immunoSEQ multiplex PCR. This sample has 500,000 to 550,000 clones; roughly 95% occur once, and the top ten carry nearly 0.065%. The chain has TRBV2 and TRBJ2-4; 7 bases are a match to TRBD1. Sequencing used naive CD4+ T cells sorted from blood. Subset described: CD45RA+ positively selected. This TCR came from a woman aged 25-40 years in good health. CDR3 protein: CASSERTGVNIQYF. CDR3 DNA: TGTGCCAGCAGTGAAAGGACAGGAGTAAACATTCAGTACTTC.